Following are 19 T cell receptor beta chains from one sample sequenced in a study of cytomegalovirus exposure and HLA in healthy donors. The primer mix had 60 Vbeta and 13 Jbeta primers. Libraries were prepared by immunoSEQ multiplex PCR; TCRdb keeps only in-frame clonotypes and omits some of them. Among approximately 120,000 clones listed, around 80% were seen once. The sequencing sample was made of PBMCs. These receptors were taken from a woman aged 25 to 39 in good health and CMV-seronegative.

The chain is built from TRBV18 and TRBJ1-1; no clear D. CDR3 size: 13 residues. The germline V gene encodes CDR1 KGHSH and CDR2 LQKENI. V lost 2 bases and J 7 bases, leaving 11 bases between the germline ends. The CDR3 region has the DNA TGTGCCAGCTCACCAGGGGAGGCTGGTGAAGCTTTCTTT. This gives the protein CASSPGEAGEAFF. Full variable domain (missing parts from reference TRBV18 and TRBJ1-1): NAGVMQNPRHLVRRRGQEARLRCSPMKGHSHVYWYRQLPEEGLKFMVYLQKENIIDESGMPKERFSAEFPKEGPSILRIQQVVRGDSAAYFCASSPGEAGEAFFGQGTRLTVV.

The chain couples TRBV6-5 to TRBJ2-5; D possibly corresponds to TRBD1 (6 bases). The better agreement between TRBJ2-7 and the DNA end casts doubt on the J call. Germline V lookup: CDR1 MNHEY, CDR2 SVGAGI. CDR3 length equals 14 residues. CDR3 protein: CASSYGGTNYEQYF. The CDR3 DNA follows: TGTGCCAGCAGTTACGGGGGCACAAACTACGAGCAGTACTTC.

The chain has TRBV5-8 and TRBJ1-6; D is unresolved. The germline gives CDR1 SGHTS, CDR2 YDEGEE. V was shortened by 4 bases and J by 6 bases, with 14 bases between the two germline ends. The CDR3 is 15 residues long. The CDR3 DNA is TGTGCCAGCAGCCCCGTAGGAGGGCGTAATTCACCCCTCCACTTT. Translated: CASSPVGGRNSPLHF.

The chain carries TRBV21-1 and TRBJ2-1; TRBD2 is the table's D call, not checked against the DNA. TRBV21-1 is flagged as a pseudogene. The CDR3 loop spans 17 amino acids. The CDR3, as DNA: TGTGCCAGCAGCAAAGATCCTCGACTAGCGGCGTACAATGAGCAGTTCTTC. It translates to CASSKDPRLAAYNEQFF.

This CDR3 reads CASRTGPAPATEAFF. For the CDR3, the DNA is TGCGCCAGCAGGACAGGTCCAGCTCCCGCCACTGAAGCTTTCTTT. The genes are TRBV5-1 and TRBJ1-1; possibly TRBD1 for D (6 bases). In germline, CDR1 is SGHRS, CDR2 YFSETQ. V was trimmed by 5 bases and J by 4 bases, leaving 18 bases between them. CDR3 size: 15 residues.

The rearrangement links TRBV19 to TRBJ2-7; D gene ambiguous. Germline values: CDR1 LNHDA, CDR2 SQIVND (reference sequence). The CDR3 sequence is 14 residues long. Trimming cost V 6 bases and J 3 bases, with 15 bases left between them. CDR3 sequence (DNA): TGTGCCAGTAGGGAATCCATTGGGCTCTACGAGCAGTACTTC. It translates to CASRESIGLYEQYF.

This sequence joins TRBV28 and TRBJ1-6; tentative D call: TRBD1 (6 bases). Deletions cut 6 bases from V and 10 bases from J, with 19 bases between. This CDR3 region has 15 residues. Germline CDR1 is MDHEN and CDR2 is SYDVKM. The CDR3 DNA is TGTGCCAGCAGATTCACAGGGATCAGGGGATCACCCCTCCACTTT. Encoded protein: CASRFTGIRGSPLHF.

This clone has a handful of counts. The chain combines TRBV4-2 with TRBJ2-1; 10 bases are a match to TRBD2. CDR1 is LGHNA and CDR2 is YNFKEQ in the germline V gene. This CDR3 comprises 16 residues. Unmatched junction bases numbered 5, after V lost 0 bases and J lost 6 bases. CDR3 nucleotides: TGTGCCAGCAGCCAAGATGGGACTAGCGCTACCAATGAGCAGTTCTTC. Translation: CASSQDGTSATNEQFF.

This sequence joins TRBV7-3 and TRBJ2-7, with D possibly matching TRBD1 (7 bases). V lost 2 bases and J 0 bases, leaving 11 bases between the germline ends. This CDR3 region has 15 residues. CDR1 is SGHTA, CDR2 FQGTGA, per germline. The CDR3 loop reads CASSLGGGSSYEQYF. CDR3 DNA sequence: TGTGCCAGCAGCTTAGGAGGGGGCAGCTCCTACGAGCAGTACTTC.

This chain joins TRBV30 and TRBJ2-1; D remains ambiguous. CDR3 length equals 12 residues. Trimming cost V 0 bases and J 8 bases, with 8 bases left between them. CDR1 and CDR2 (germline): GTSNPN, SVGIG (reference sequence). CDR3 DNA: TGTGCCTGGAGTGTCGGCGGTTATGAGCAGTTCTTC. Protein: CAWSVGGYEQFF.

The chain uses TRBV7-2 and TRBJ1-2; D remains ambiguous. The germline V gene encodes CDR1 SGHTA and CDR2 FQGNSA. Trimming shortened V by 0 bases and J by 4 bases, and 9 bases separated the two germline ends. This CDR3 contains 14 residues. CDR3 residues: CASSLAGRSYGYTF. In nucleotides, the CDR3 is TGTGCCAGCAGCTTAGCAGGCCGGAGCTATGGCTACACCTTC.

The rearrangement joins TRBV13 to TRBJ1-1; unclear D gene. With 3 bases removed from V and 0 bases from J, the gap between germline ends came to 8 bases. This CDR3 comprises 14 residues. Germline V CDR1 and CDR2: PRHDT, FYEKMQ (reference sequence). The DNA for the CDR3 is TGTGCCAGCAGCTTTTATATGTTGAACACTGAAGCTTTCTTT. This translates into CASSFYMLNTEAFF. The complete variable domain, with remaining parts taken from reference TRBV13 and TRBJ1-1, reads AAGVIQSPRHLIKEKRETATLKCYPIPRHDTVYWYQQGPGQDPQFLISFYEKMQSDKGSIPDRFSAQQFSDYHSELNMSSLELGDSALYFCASSFYMLNTEAFFGQGTRLTVV.

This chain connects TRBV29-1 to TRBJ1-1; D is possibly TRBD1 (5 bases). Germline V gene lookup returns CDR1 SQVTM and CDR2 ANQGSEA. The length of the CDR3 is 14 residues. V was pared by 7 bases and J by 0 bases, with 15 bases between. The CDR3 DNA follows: TGCAGCGCGAGTAAGGGGATGATGAACACTGAAGCTTTCTTT. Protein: CSASKGMMNTEAFF.

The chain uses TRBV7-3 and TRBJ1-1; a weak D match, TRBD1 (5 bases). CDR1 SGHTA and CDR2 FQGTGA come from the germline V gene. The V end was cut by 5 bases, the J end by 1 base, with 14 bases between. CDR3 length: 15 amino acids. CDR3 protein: CASSPAGGANTEAFF. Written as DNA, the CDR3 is TGTGCCAGCAGCCCCGCAGGCGGGGCGAACACTGAAGCTTTCTTT.

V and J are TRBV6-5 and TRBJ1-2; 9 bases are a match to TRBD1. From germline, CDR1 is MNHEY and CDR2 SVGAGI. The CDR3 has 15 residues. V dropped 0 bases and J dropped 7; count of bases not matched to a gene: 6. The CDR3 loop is CASSYSGTGSGGYTF. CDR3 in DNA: TGTGCCAGCAGTTACTCAGGGACAGGGTCCGGTGGCTACACCTTC.

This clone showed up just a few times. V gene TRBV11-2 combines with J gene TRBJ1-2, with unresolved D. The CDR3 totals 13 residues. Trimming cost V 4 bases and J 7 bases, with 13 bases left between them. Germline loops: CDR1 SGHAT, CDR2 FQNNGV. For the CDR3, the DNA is TGTGCCAGCAGCTCCGCCCGCGCCTCTGGCTACACCTTC. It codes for CASSSARASGYTF. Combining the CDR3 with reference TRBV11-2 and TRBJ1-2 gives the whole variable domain EAGVAQSPRYKIIEKRQSVAFWCNPISGHATLYWYQQILGQGPKLLIQFQNNGVVDDSQLPKDRFSAERLKGVDSTLKIQPAKLEDSAVYLCASSSARASGYTFGSGTRLTVV.

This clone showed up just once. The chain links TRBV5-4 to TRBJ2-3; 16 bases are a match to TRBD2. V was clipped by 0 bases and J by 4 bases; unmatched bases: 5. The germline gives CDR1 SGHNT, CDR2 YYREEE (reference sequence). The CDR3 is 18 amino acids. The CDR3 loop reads CASSLGGTSGRAADTQYF. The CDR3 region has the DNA TGTGCCAGCAGCTTGGGAGGGACTAGCGGGAGGGCGGCAGATACGCAGTATTTT.

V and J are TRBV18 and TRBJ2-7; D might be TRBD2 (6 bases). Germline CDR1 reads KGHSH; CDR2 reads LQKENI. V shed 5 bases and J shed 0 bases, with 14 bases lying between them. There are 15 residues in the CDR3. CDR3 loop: CASSATGTGSYEQYF. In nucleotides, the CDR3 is TGTGCCAGCTCAGCCACCGGGACTGGCTCCTACGAGCAGTACTTC.

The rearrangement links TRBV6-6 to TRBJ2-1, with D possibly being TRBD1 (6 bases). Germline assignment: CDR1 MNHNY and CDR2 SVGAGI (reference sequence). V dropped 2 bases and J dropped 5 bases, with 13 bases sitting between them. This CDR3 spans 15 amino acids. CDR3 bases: TGTGCCAGCAGTTACCCAGGGACATCTAACAATGAGCAGTTCTTC. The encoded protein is CASSYPGTSNNEQFF.